This note documents a single TCR beta chain sequence. Germline assignment: CDR1 LNHDA and CDR2 SQIVND (reference sequence). Trimming shortened V by 7 bases and J by 0 bases, and 16 bases separated the two germline ends. The CDR3 sequence is 16 residues long. This sample stems from a study of patients and donors after allogeneic stem cell transplantation. TCRdb called the RT-PCR reads again in MiXCR, with one record for every CDR3 protein. The data show about 74,000 distinct CDR3 sequences, 26% seen once. This chain links TRBV19 with TRBJ1-3, with D unclear. Material for sequencing was blood, either unsorted or a sorted T cell fraction (not recorded which). The source is a human donor who was either an allogeneic HSCT recipient or a stem cell or donor lymphocyte infusion donor (not recorded which). It is not recorded whose cells these are; they may come from a transplant donor. CDR3 sequence: CASTTPLWISGNTIYF. The CDR3 DNA follows: TGTGCCAGTACCACCCCTCTCTGGATCTCTGGAAACACCATATATTTT.